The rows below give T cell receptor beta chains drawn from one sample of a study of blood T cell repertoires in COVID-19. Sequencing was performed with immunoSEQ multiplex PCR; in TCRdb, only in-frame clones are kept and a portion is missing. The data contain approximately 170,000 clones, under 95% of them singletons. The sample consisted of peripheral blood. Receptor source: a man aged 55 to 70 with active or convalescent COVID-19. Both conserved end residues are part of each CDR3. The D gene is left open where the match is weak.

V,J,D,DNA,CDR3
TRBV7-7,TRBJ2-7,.,TGTGCCAGCAGCTTGGGGGGGGCTGCCAACTACGAGCAGTACTTC,CASSLGGAANYEQYF
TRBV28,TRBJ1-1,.,TGTGCCAGCAGTCCCCGGGGGTTCAGCACTGAAGCTTTCTTT,CASSPRGFSTEAFF
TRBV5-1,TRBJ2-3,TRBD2,TGCGCCAGCAGCCGGACCGGGACTAGCGGGAGCACAGATACGCAGTATTTT,CASSRTGTSGSTDTQYF
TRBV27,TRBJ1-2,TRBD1,TGTGCCAGCCGACCGGAGAGGGACAGACCTATTGGCTACACCTTC,CASRPERDRPIGYTF
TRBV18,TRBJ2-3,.,TGTGCCAGCTCACCATATATTCTAGATACGCAGTATTTT,CASSPYILDTQYF
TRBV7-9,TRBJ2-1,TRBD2,TGTGCCAGCAGCTTGAGACTAGCGGGCGTCAATGAGCAGTTCTTC,CASSLRLAGVNEQFF
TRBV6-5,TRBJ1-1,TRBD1,TGTGCCAGCAGTTACGGGGCAGGGGGTGACACTGAAGCTTTCTTT,CASSYGAGGDTEAFF
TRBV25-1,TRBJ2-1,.,TGTGCCAGCAGTACCGCCGACAGCGGGACAGGAACCCTTGATGAGCAGTTCTTC,CASSTADSGTGTLDEQFF
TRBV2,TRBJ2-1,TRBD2,TGTGCCAGCAGGGGCGGGAGCTCCTACAATGAGCAGTTCTTC,CASRGGSSYNEQFF
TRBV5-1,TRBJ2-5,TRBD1,TGCGCCAGCAGCCCGACTGGACAGGCTTGGGAGACCCAGTACTTC,CASSPTGQAWETQYF
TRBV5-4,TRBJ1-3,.,TGTGCCAGCAGCTACGGGGGGAGAAACACCATATATTTT,CASSYGGRNTIYF
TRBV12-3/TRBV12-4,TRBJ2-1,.,TGTGCCAGCAGTCCTAGGATGGGGGGGCGCCGGTTCTTC,CASSPRMGGRRFF